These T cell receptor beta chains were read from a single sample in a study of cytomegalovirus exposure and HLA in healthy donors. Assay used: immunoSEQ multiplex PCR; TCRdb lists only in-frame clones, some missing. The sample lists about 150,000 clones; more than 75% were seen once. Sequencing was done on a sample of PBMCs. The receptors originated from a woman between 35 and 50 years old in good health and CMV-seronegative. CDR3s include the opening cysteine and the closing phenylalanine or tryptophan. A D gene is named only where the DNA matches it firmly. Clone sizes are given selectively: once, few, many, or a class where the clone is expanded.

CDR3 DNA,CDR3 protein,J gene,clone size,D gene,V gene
TGCGCCAGCAGCCAAGGGTGGCACTCCTACAATGAGCAGTTCTTC,CASSQGWHSYNEQFF,TRBJ2-1,NA,NA,TRBV4-1
TGTGCCAGCAGCCAACGCGGGACGGAGTTTGGCGGGGAGCTGTTTTTT,CASSQRGTEFGGELFF,TRBJ2-2,NA,NA,TRBV7-9
TGCAGCGCAGTCGCAGGGGGGGAAAAACTGTTTTTT,CSAVAGGEKLFF,TRBJ1-4,NA,TRBD1,TRBV29-1
TGTGCCAGCAGCTTAGTACTAACAGGGGGCGCAGGGCAGCCCCAGCATTTT,CASSLVLTGGAGQPQHF,TRBJ1-5,NA,TRBD1,TRBV7-2
TGCGCCAGCAGTGTGGGACTTAAGGCTGGGATGAACACTGAAGCTTTCTTT,CASSVGLKAGMNTEAFF,TRBJ1-1,NA,NA,TRBV10-2
TGTGCCAGCAGGGGGGACAGGAATGAAAAACTGTTTTTT,CASRGDRNEKLFF,TRBJ1-4,NA,TRBD1,TRBV6-6
TGTGCCAGCAGCCGAAGCGGCGGCTCCTACAATGAGCAGTTCTTC,CASSRSGGSYNEQFF,TRBJ2-1,NA,NA,TRBV6-5
TGTGCCAGCAGCTTAGGTGGTGGGGGGGCAGATACGCAGTATTTT,CASSLGGGGADTQYF,TRBJ2-3,NA,TRBD2,TRBV7-2
TGTGCCAGCAGTGAGGAGAGGAACACTGAAGCTTTCTTT,CASSEERNTEAFF,TRBJ1-1,NA,NA,TRBV6-4
TGTGCCAGCTCATCCGACAGGAACACTGAAGCTTTCTTT,CASSSDRNTEAFF,TRBJ1-1,NA,NA,TRBV18
TGTGCCAGCAGCCAGCCGGGACTAGTGCAGTTCTTC,CASSQPGLVQFF,TRBJ2-1,few,TRBD2,TRBV14
TGTGCCAGTAGTGCAACAGGGGGCCAACAGCCCCAGCATTTT,CASSATGGQQPQHF,TRBJ1-5,NA,TRBD1,TRBV19
TGTGCCAGCAGCTTGTTGGACAGGGGGCCTGGCTACACCTTC,CASSLLDRGPGYTF,TRBJ1-2,few,TRBD1,TRBV5-5
TGTGCCAGCAGTCCCGGACAGGGGGCAACTGGAAACACCATATATTTT,CASSPGQGATGNTIYF,TRBJ1-3,NA,TRBD1,TRBV6-6
TGCGCCAGCAGTCAATCGTTGCGGATTGATGAGCAGTTCTTC,CASSQSLRIDEQFF,TRBJ2-1,NA,NA,TRBV23-1
TGTGCCACCTCAGCAGGGAATAATCCCGGAAACACCATATATTTT,CATSAGNNPGNTIYF,TRBJ1-3,NA,NA,TRBV21-1
TGTGCCAGCAGTTTATTCGGGACAAATTACGAGCAGTACTTC,CASSLFGTNYEQYF,TRBJ2-7,NA,NA,TRBV28
TGTGCCAGCAGTTTGGCTAGCGGGAGCGGGTACCAAGAGACCCAGTACTTC,CASSLASGSGYQETQYF,TRBJ2-5,NA,TRBD2,TRBV28
TGTGCCAGTAGCCCGGCGGGGGTAGGTGAAAAACTGTTTTTT,CASSPAGVGEKLFF,TRBJ1-4,NA,NA,TRBV19
TGCGCCAGCAGCGTGGGGACTATCACAGATACGCAGTATTTT,CASSVGTITDTQYF,TRBJ2-3,once,TRBD2,TRBV5-1
TGTGCCAGCAGTTTATCTCACAGGGACCCTTATGGCTACACCTTC,CASSLSHRDPYGYTF,TRBJ1-2,NA,NA,TRBV27
TGTGCCAGCAGCCCCCGCGGGGTCTTGGAGACCCAGTACTTC,CASSPRGVLETQYF,TRBJ2-5,NA,NA,TRBV7-9
TGTGCCAGTAGGGACAGGCTCTATGGCTACACCTTC,CASRDRLYGYTF,TRBJ1-2,NA,TRBD1,TRBV19
TGTGCCAGCAGTTTGCAGAACTCTGGAAACACCATATATTTT,CASSLQNSGNTIYF,TRBJ1-3,NA,NA,TRBV28
TGTGCCAGCAGTAGGGCTGGGGCGGGGTCCTACAATGAGCAGTTCTTC,CASSRAGAGSYNEQFF,TRBJ2-1,NA,NA,TRBV28
TGTGCCAGCAGCCCTATCCCGCCGGGACAGTTCTCCTACGAGCAGTACTTC,CASSPIPPGQFSYEQYF,TRBJ2-7,NA,TRBD1,TRBV7-6
TGTGCCAGCAGCTTTAGCGCTCAAGAAGGCAATTCACCCCTCCACTTT,CASSFSAQEGNSPLHF,TRBJ1-6,NA,NA,TRBV11-2
TGTGCCAGCAGCTTAACGGCCGGACAGATCACCGGGGAGCTGTTTTTT,CASSLTAGQITGELFF,TRBJ2-2,NA,NA,TRBV7-3
TGTGCCAGTAGTCAACGGACAGGGGGGAATTCACCCCTCCACTTT,CASSQRTGGNSPLHF,TRBJ1-6,NA,TRBD1,TRBV19
TGTGCCAGCAGTTTAGTTAATCCGGGACAGGGATTTTACGAGCAGTACTTC,CASSLVNPGQGFYEQYF,TRBJ2-7,few,TRBD1,TRBV28
TGTGCCAGCAGCTTAACGCCAGTTAATTTCAGGGTTGGCGACGGGGAGCTGTTTTTT,CASSLTPVNFRVGDGELFF,TRBJ2-2,once,NA,TRBV7-3
TGTGCCAGCAGCCAAAGACTACCGATTAATTCACCCCTCCACTTT,CASSQRLPINSPLHF,TRBJ1-6,NA,NA,TRBV14
TGTGCCAGCAGTTTAGCGAGCGGGAGGTTGAGTACGCAGTATTTT,CASSLASGRLSTQYF,TRBJ2-3,NA,TRBD2,TRBV28
TGTGCCAGCAGTCTAGGACAGGGGAAGACGGATACGCAGTATTTT,CASSLGQGKTDTQYF,TRBJ2-3,NA,TRBD1,TRBV6-5